This T cell receptor (beta chain) was captured in a study of blood T cell repertoires in COVID-19. Study-level background: Sites across the United States, Italy and Spain contributed samples from acute and convalescent COVID-19. T cells, B-cell-depleted T cells, or PBMCs provided the cDNA or gDNA that served as material.

Profiled with immunoSEQ multiplex PCR; TCRdb holds only in-frame clones, not every one. The sample has roughly 60,000 clones; more than 75% are singletons. This clonotype originated in a human donor in a cohort sampled during active COVID-19. Sequences were obtained from peripheral blood.

CDR3 in amino acids: CAIRGTGNYGYTF. CDR3 in DNA: TGTGCCATCAGGGGGACAGGAAACTATGGCTACACCTTC. V usage is TRBV10-3 and J usage is TRBJ1-2; 8 bases map to TRBD1. With V trimmed by 6 bases and J by 2 bases, 2 bases remained unmatched. CDR1 is ENHRY and CDR2 is SYGVKD in the germline V gene. The length of the CDR3 is 13 residues.